Detailed here is one T cell receptor beta chain. Its recognized antigen is unknown. Within one base of it there is no much larger clone, and no base qualities were kept. This entry comes from a study of blood T cell repertoires in COVID-19 (dated by TCRdb to between 2020 and 2021). Notes on the research overall: The collaborator samples originated in the United States, Italy and Spain and spanned the acute and convalescent phases of COVID-19. The material from the prospective study consisted of cDNA or gDNA derived from T cells, B-cell-depleted T cells, or PBMCs. The dataset comprised deeply sampled blood TCRbeta repertoires from subjects exposed to, actively infected with, or recovered from COVID-19. The repertoires were made available in a free public database intended to serve as a resource for research on the immune response to SARS-CoV-2. Samples were obtained from the ongoing ImmuneRACE study (first 160 participants) and from about 1,300 subjects provided by 6 global collaborators. A de-identified subject ID, COVID-19 status, age in years and sex were almost always included in the sample metadata. Where available, HLA class I and class II types were taken from metadata supplied by the sample provider and were not determined by assay-based typing.

The immunoSEQ Assay, a bias-controlled multiplex PCR, was used to amplify TCRbeta CDR3 regions from genomic DNA. From the authors' description of their analysis: The number of nucleated cells in each sample was estimated from the amplification of reference gene primers within the assay. To quantify the absolute abundance of each unique TCRbeta CDR3 rearrangement, sequence reads were collapsed and filtered. For each sample, productive Simpson clonality was calculated as the square root of Simpson's diversity index over productive rearrangements. What TCRdb holds here is the immuneACCESS table cut down to in-frame rearrangements. Part of the clones is not present; checked against another copy, under half of the missing clones reflect an unresolved V gene, and the others are unexplained. Clone size and the V and J calls come from that table; the DNA yielded D and trimming. The sample table contains about 270,000 clones; only one count was recorded for 85% to 90% of them. The ten largest clones add up to roughly 12% of the sample.

One collaborating source in Seattle enrolled patients during active infection and followed them longitudinally through the course of disease. Each collaborating institution followed its own protocols to collect whole blood in K2EDTA tubes. For TCRbeta analysis, collaborators shipped samples in one of three forms: frozen whole blood, isolated PBMCs, or DNA extracted from either of those sample types. The paper as a whole reports these results and caveats: Clinical and demographic metadata were provided uncurated, with the amount varying by source and participant.

V loses 1 base of germline sequence and J loses 5 bases, and the interval between the two ends is 8 bases. CDR1 and CDR2 were assigned from the germline V gene (reference sequence) as LNHNV and YYDKDF. The CDR3 has 13 amino acids, counting the end cysteine and phenylalanine. Solely the CDR3 DNA is kept, with 39 bases framed from the first base. This clonotype originated in a woman aged 30 to 39 with COVID-19, enrolled during active disease. The source material was peripheral blood. The rearranged chain carries TRBV15 and TRBJ1-1, and perhaps TRBD1 as D gene, on 5 matching bases. The CDR3 reads as follows: CATSRVRGTEAFF. The DNA sequence is TGTGCCACCAGCAGAGTTAGGGGAACTGAAGCTTTCTTT.